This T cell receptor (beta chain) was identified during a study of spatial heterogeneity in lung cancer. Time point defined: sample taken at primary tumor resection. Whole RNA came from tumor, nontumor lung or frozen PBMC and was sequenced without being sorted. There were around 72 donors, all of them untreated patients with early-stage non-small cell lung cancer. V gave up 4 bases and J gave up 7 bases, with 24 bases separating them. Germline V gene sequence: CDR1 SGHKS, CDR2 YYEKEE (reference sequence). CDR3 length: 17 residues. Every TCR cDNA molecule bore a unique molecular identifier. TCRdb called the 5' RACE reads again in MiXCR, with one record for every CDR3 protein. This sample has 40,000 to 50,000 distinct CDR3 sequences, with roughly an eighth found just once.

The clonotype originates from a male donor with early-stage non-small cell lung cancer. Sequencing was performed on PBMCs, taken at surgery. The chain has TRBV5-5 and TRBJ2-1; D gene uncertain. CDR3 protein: CASSHDLDGVKRNEQFF. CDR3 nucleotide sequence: TGTGCCAGCAGCCACGATCTGGACGGTGTTAAGAGGAATGAGCAGTTCTTC.